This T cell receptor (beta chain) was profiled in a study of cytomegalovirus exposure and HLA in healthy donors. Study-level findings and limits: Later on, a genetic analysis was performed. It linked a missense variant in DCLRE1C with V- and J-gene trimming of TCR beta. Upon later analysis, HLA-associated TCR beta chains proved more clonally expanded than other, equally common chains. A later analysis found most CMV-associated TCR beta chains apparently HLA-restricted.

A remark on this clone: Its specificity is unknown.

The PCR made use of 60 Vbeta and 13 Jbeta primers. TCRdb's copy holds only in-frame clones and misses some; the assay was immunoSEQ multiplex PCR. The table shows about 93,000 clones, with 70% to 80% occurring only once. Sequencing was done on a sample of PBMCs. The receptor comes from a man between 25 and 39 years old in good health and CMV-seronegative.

CDR3 amino acids: CASSYGVGYGYTF. The CDR3 DNA follows: TGTGCCAGCAGTTACGGAGTAGGCTATGGCTACACCTTC. The chain carries TRBV6-5 and TRBJ1-2; D is ambiguous. The CDR3 sequence is 13 residues long. Trimming left V 2 bases short and J 4 bases short, with 8 bases between. CDR1 is MNHEY and CDR2 is SVGAGI in the germline V gene.